Listed here is a single T cell receptor (beta chain). Its antigen remains unidentified. The final CDR3 position lacks the conserved phenylalanine or tryptophan, pointing to a likely read error. This record belongs to a study of cytomegalovirus exposure and HLA in healthy donors (dated by TCRdb to about 2017). In terms of the full investigation: An earlier analysis of more than 550 of the donors reported 276 Gb of sequence data and 95 million to 140 million unique TCR beta sequences obtained from approximately 180 million T cells. An early release that covered about 600 HLA-typed donors contained approximately 290 gigabases of sequencing data and approximately 85 million unique TCR sequences. Of the roughly 400 genotyped donors, 65% to 90% fell in the genetic ancestry cluster associated with self-reported Caucasian donors. The study was designed to test whether signatures of past pathogen exposure could be identified by cataloging public T cell receptors. Using immunosequencing, the study profiled T cell repertoires from 666 subjects and related those repertoires to cytomegalovirus serostatus. Along with the approximately 620-subject first cohort, a separate validation cohort of over 90 different subjects was used. The study combined high-throughput TCR immunosequencing, statistical association of individual TCRs with disease status, and machine learning to predict cytomegalovirus infection status. In a later analysis, previously published TCR beta repertoires from about 640 donors were re-analyzed and high-resolution HLA genotyping was added so that TCR occurrence patterns could be studied. Rather than drawing on any new phenotypic data, the later analysis identified candidate immune exposures from TCR beta sequences and the way those sequences occurred across donors. In an earlier analysis of 587 of the donors, high-throughput TCR beta sequencing was used to judge whether each TCR beta V gene segment behaved as functional or pseudogenic. Donor age, sex, ethnicity and CMV serostatus were collected together with the repertoire data. A later genetic analysis took genome-wide SNP genotypes for about 60% of the roughly 670 donors and used that subset as a discovery cohort. Every discovery cohort repertoire had been produced on one sequencing platform. Both class I and class II loci were covered by HLA typing, at four-digit resolution. The number of donors typed differed by locus, with roughly 620-640 for A, B, C, DRB1 and DQB1, 522 for DQA1, about 610 for DPA1, and over 400 for DPB1. Because of strong linkage in the cohort, roughly five DR-DQ haplotypes were treated as single units for association and clustering. Among about 400 genotyped donors of the cohort, an average of around 250,000 unique TCR beta nucleotide sequences was sequenced per donor, of which about 19% were non-productive.

The cohort consisted of hundreds of healthy bone marrow donors. At the time of sampling, all cohort members were nominally healthy, though unrecorded immune exposures were likely present. The donor tested CMV seropositive, placing the donor among the 250 to 350 seropositive members of the cohort. A peripheral blood sample was collected from each donor, and TCR beta sequencing was performed on peripheral blood mononuclear cells. The Qiagen DNeasy Blood Extraction Kit was used to extract genomic DNA from the blood cell samples. Findings and caveats that apply to the study as a whole: In an earlier analysis of more than 500 of the donors, most TCR beta V segments appeared in productive rearrangements about 90% or about 30% of the time, broadly matching IMGT annotations. In a later analysis, TCR association rates were found to vary across HLA loci, with the most associated TCRs seen for DRB1 alleles and the fewest for HLA-C alleles. Most TCR sequences were observed very rarely across donors, whereas some public TCRs were present in many individuals. Because counts were too low, approximately 18 rarely observed V segments, including chromosome 9 orphons, were excluded from the earlier analysis of 587 of the donors. According to a later genetic analysis, donors in an Asian-associated ancestry cluster had fewer N-insertions in productive TCRs than the approximately 700-donor mean. Specific HLA alleles were associated with 15,000 to 20,000 TCR beta sequences at a false discovery rate of 0.05 in a later analysis. The authors suggested that the approach could potentially be extended to other disease states and immunological phenotypes. Sequencing depth was assumed to be roughly uniform across donors in the presence/absence analyses, though that assumption may not hold. Immune exposure information for the cohort was limited to CMV serostatus. Three of the identified cytomegalovirus-associated TCR beta chains were confirmed in vitro to be specific for cytomegalovirus antigens. V-gene and J-gene trimming of TCR beta chains was associated with a missense DCLRE1C variant in a later genetic analysis, and the association was replicated in an independent cohort. Strong co-occurrence of HLA alleles, especially DR and DQ, made assigning TCR associations to individual alleles difficult. Only TCR beta chains were sequenced in this cohort, and the absence of alpha or paired-chain data limited detectable features. The study listed 150 to 200 TCR beta chains as associated with cytomegalovirus. Because the 87-base-pair reads could not distinguish some IMGT-functional V segments, including TRBV6-2 and TRBV6-3, those segments were excluded. A further reported finding was that TCR beta sequences accurately predicted the HLA-A and HLA-B alleles for most subjects in the first cohort. Cytomegalovirus status was reported to be diagnosed by the classifier with high specificity and sensitivity in both the original and validation cohorts. A later analysis found that most CMV-associated TCR beta chains appeared HLA-restricted, with HLA associations seemingly driven largely by CMV exposure. A cluster of highly shared sequence variants was judged likely to represent a technical artifact of the sequencing pipeline. A later analysis found that HLA-associated TCR beta chains were more clonally expanded and had lower generation probabilities than equally common non-associated chains. Correlated functional status among segregating V segments might be attributable to linkage disequilibrium, but an unknown experimental factor could not be ruled out. HLA typing was unavailable for some donors at each locus, so association tests used only the typed subset. According to a later analysis, parvovirus B19, influenza, CMV and Epstein-Barr virus appeared linked to several top co-occurrence clusters.

Libraries were constructed by the immunoSEQ multiplex PCR assay. For the multiplex PCR, a mixture combining 60 forward primers for TCR Vbeta segments and 13 reverse primers for TCR Jbeta segments was used. A multiplex PCR assay on genomic DNA amplified the CDR3 region of rearranged TCR beta genes. Amplified TCR beta libraries were sequenced as 87-base-pair reads on the Illumina HiSeq System. As for the authors' bioinformatics: Across the 600 to 700 repertoires, a later analysis counted around 80 million unique TCR beta chains, 8.5 million to 12 million of which were shared by at least two donors. A nearest-neighbor algorithm error-corrected the raw reads and collapsed the reads into unique sequences, merging closely related sequences to remove PCR and sequencing errors. CDR3 sequences were aligned to IMGT reference sequences to assign V, D and J gene segments. For a sequence to be retained, a match of at least six nucleotides to both a V gene segment and a J gene segment was required. Rearrangements were classified as productive when the CDR3 lacked stop codons and remained in frame with V and J, and all other rearrangements were classified as non-productive. Following IMGT convention, CDR3 was defined as the stretch from the second conserved V-encoded cysteine up to the conserved J-encoded phenylalanine. The earlier analysis of 550 to 650 of the donors excluded any sequence lacking an unambiguous match to a single V gene segment. An earlier analysis of a few hundred of the donors called V segments functional above 56.7% productive rearrangements and segregating when the between-donor standard deviation exceeded 5%. A statistical classification framework was built for diagnosing cytomegalovirus status from the catalog of TCR beta chain sequences. A later analysis assigned V and J genes by comparing TCR nucleotide sequences with IMGT/GENE-DB human TR gene sequences. A later analysis assigned CDR3 sequences and most-parsimonious VDJ recombination scenarios with the TCRdist pipeline. In a later analysis, each TCR beta chain was defined by its CDR3 amino acid sequence together with its V-gene family, and reads lacking a unique V-gene family were excluded. To address suspected cross-contamination and a sequencing artifact, a later analysis removed around 600 highly shared, low-generation-probability nucleotide sequences. For each public chain, a later analysis derived a clonal expansion index from normalized ranks of inferred template counts within each repertoire. A later analysis computed generation probabilities with a VDJ recombination model fitted to out-of-frame rearrangements, and checked the results against IGoR. A later analysis scored TCR-TCR, TCR-HLA and TCR-CMV co-occurrence with hypergeometric tests, applying a repertoire-size bias correction to TCR pairs. False discovery rates were estimated in a later analysis by permuting HLA or CMV assignments 20 times. In a later analysis, co-occurring TCRs were grouped using DBSCAN, and TCRdist sequence similarity was added for clustering within HLA-allele-positive subsets. Co-occurrence clustering excluded repertoires with fewer than 30,000 or more than 120,000 public chains, plus five with anomalous nucleotide sharing. This immuneACCESS table, as held by TCRdb, lists in-frame sequences with V and J called but not all clones. Of the missing ones, under half trace to an unresolved V gene in checked studies; the others have no known cause. That table supplies the V and J calls and clone size; D and trimming were determined from the DNA. The sample table lists about 190,000 clones, around 81% of them with a count of one. Around 2.1% of the sample is in the top ten clones.

The germline V end is reduced by 2 bases and the J end by 3 bases; junction bases left unmatched: 0. Termini included, the CDR3 measures 14 amino acids. Only CDR3 DNA remains: 42 bases, in frame from the first base. The germline V gene encodes CDR1 MRHNA and CDR2 SNTAGT. The sequence came from a woman in her late teens or twenties in good health and CMV-seropositive. Sequenced sample: PBMCs. The chain uses TRBV6-4 and TRBJ1-1, with 10 junctional bases fitting TRBD1. The nucleotide sequence is TGTGCCAGCAGTGACGGGACAGGGGACACTGAAGCTTTCTCT. Its protein product is CASSDGTGDTEAFS.